One and the same sample provided the 10 T cell receptor delta chains below, sequenced in a study of gamma-delta T cells after stem cell transplantation (dated by TCRdb to about 2016). Receptor libraries were prepared by RT-PCR. TCRdb names Illumina MiSeq as the instrument used. Identical DNA sequences were merged into single rows after TCRdb reprocessed the public reads with CATT. In all, the sample holds several hundred delta-chain clones, and roughly 17% of those were seen once. The top ten hold approximately 81% of the sample. Sequenced material: gamma-delta T cells. All receptors derive from a human donor. It is not recorded whose cells these are; they may come from a transplant donor.

The CDR3 coding sequence is TGTGCCTGTGACACACTGGAAGGGCCCACCGATAAACTCATCTTT. This gives the protein CACDTLEGPTDKLIF. This chain links TRDV2 with TRDJ1, with D perhaps matching TRDD3 (5 bases). V shed 1 base and J shed 1 base, with 12 bases lying between them. This CDR3 contains 15 residues. Germline assignment: CDR1 GEAIGNYY and CDR2 EKD.

This clone was seen only a few times. The likely explanation is a read error, given a far larger clone one base away. The rearrangement joins TRDV2 to TRDJ1, with TRDD3 matching over 7 bases. In germline, CDR1 is GEAIGNYY, CDR2 EKD. This CDR3 has 15 amino acids. V gave up 0 bases and J gave up 2 bases; unmatched junction bases: 5. CDR3: CACDTVGEPTDKLIF. The CDR3 nucleotides read TGTGCCTGTGACACCGTGGGGGAACCAACCGATAAACTCATCTTT.

Judged by abundance, this clone is medium-sized. This rearrangement joins TRDV1 to TRDJ1, with D possibly matching TRDD3 (5 bases). Germline V gene data show CDR1 as TSWWSYY and CDR2 as QGS. The CDR3 spans 18 residues. V was cut by 1 base and J by 0 bases, with 18 bases left in between. The CDR3 DNA follows: TGTGCTCTTGGGGAACGAACGTCCTGGGTACCAAACACCGATAAACTCATCTTT. Its protein product is CALGERTSWVPNTDKLIF.

This CDR3 is CACDNLGGNHTDKLIF. The CDR3 DNA reads TGTGCCTGTGACAATCTGGGGGGTAATCACACCGATAAACTCATCTTT. The V call is TRDV2, the J call TRDJ1, with 7 positions matching TRDD3. CDR1 GEAIGNYY and CDR2 EKD come from the germline V gene. CDR3 length equals 16 residues. With 2 bases clipped from V and 0 bases from J, the junction kept 8 bases outside the gene matches.

Worth noting for this clone: Since a far larger clone is one base different, this is likely a read error. The chain joins TRDV2 to TRDJ3; D is unclear. Germline loops: CDR1 GEAIGNYY, CDR2 EKD. The V and J ends lost 0 bases and 1 base respectively, with 33 bases between them. This CDR3 has 25 residues. In DNA form, the CDR3 reads TGTGCCTGTGACACCGTGAGTGGATGGAGGACCCCGCTTCGTTTATCGTCCTGGGACACCCGACAGATGTTTTTC. This gives the protein CACDTVSGWRTPLRLSSWDTRQMFF.

A word on this clone: Only one base separates this from a far larger clonotype, so it likely reflects a read error. The chain links TRDV1 to TRDJ1; TRDD3 matches at 7 bases. This CDR3 spans 18 amino acids. From germline, CDR1 is TSWWSYY and CDR2 QGS. The CDR3 sequence: CALRELVPRGGYTDKLIF. CDR3 DNA: TGTGCTCTTAGGGAACTGGTCCCAAGGGGGGGATACACCGATAAACTCATCTTT.

Within the sample, this clone is medium-sized (0.01 to 0.1%). This likely traces to a read error, being one base from a far larger clone. The chain recombines TRDV1 with TRDJ2; 8 bases fit TRDD2. The V gene's germline CDR1 is TSWWSYY and CDR2 QGS. This CDR3 comprises 24 residues. J gave up 0 bases and V 2 bases, and 26 bases lay outside the gene matches. The DNA of the CDR3 is TGTGCTCTTGGGGAAGGTTTGTCTGGTAGGATACTTCCTACCCACCCCGCTTTGACAGCACAACTCTTCTTT. The encoded protein is CALGEGLSGRILPTHPALTAQLFF.

Relative to its sample, this clone is medium-sized. One base separates it from a far larger clone, so it is likely a read error. V usage is TRDV1 and J usage is TRDJ1; D is perhaps TRDD3 (10 bases). Germline CDR1 and CDR2: TSWWSYY and QGS. CDR3 length: 16 residues. V was shortened by 6 bases and J by 11 bases, with 28 bases between the two germline ends. This CDR3 is CALGTLPTVTGGLLIF. The CDR3 DNA reads TGTGCTCTTGGTACCCTTCCTACGGTTACTGGGGGATTGCTCATCTTT.

This clone was observed a handful of times. Only one base separates this from a far larger clonotype, so it likely reflects a read error. At the DNA level, this CDR3 is encoded by other sequences in the same sample as well. The chain couples TRDV2 to TRDJ1; 7 positions agree with TRDD3. Looked up from germline, CDR1 is GEAIGNYY and CDR2 is EKD. The CDR3 spans 15 residues. The CDR3 DNA reads as TGTGCCTGCGACACGGTGGGGGACCACACCGATAAACTCATCTTT. Amino acid sequence: CACDTVGDHTDKLIF.

The chain joins TRDV1 to TRDJ1; tentative D call: TRDD2 (6 bases). The germline V and J ends were trimmed by 4 bases and 5 bases, with 20 bases remaining between them. This CDR3 has 16 amino acids. Germline V lookup: CDR1 TSWWSYY, CDR2 QGS. CDR3: CALGAFPSLGLDKLIF. The CDR3 region has the DNA TGTGCTCTTGGGGCTTTTCCTAGTTTGGGTTTAGATAAACTCATCTTT.